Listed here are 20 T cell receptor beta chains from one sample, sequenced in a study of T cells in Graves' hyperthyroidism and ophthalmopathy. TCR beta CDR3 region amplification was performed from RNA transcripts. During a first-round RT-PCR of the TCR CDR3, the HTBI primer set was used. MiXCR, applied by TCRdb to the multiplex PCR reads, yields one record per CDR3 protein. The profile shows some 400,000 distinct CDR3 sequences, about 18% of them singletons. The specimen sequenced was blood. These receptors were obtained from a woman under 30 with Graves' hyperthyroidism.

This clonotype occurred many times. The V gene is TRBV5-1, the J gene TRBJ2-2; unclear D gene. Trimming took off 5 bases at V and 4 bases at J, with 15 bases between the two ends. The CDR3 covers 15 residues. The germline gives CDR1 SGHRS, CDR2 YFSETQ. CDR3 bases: TGCGCCAGCAGTCTTACGCCCCTATTCACCGGGGAGCTGTTTTTT. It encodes CASSLTPLFTGELFF. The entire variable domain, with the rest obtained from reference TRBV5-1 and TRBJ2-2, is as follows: KAGVTQTPRYLIKTRGQQVTLSCSPISGHRSVSWYQQTPGQGLQFLFEYFSETQRNKGNFPGRFSGRQFSNSRSEMNVSTLELGDSALYLCASSLTPLFTGELFFGEGSRLTVL.

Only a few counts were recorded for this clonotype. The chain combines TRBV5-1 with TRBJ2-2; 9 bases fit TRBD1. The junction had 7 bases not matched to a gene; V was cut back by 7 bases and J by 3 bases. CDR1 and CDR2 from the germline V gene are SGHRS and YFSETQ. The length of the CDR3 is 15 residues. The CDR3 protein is CASGSGTGHTGELFF. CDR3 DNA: TGCGCCAGCGGCTCCGGGACAGGGCACACCGGGGAGCTGTTTTTT.

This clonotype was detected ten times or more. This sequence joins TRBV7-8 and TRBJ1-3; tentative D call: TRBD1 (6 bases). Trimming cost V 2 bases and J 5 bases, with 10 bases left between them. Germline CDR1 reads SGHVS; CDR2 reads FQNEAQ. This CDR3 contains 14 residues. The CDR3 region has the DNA TGTGCCAGCAGCTTAAGACAGGCAAGAAACACCATATATTTT. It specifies CASSLRQARNTIYF.

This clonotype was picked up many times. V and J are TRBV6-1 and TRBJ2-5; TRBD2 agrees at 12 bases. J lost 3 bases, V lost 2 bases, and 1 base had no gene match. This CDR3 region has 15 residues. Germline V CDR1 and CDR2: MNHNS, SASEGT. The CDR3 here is CASSELAGGEETQYF. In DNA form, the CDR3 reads TGTGCCAGCAGTGAACTAGCGGGGGGGGAAGAGACCCAGTACTTC.

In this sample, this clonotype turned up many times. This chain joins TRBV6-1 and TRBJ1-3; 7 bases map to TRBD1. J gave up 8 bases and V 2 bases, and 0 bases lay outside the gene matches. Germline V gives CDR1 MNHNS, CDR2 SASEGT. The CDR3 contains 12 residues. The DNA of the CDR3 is TGTGCCAGCAGTGAACAGGGGGACACCATATATTTT. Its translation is CASSEQGDTIYF.

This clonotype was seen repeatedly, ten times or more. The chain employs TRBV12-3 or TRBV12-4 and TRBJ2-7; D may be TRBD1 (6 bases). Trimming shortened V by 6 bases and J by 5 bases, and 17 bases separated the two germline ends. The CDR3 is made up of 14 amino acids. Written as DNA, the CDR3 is TGTGCCAGCAGCTCCCCGGGACACCGGGACGAGCAGTACTTC. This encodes CASSSPGHRDEQYF.

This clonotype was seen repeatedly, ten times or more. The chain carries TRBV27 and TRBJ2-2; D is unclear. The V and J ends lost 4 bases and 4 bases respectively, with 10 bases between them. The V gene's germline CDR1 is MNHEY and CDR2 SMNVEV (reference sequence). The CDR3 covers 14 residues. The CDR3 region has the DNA TGTGCCAGCAGTTCGGAACGGGCCACCGGGGAGCTGTTTTTT. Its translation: CASSSERATGELFF.

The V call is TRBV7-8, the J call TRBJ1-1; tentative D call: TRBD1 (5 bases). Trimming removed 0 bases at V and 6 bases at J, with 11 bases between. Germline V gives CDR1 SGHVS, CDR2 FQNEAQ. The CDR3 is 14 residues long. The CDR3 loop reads CASSLAGGSAEAFF. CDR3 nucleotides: TGTGCCAGCAGCTTAGCCGGGGGTTCGGCTGAAGCTTTCTTT.

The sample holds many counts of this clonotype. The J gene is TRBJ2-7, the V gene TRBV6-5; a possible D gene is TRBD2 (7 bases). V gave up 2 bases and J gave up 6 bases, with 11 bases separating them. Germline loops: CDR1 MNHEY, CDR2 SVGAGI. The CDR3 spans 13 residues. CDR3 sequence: CASSYGGAGEQYF. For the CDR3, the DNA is TGTGCCAGCAGTTACGGGGGGGCGGGCGAGCAGTACTTC.

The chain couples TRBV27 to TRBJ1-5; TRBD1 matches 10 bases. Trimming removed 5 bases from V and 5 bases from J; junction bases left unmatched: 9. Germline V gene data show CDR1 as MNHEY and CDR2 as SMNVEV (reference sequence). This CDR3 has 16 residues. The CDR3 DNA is TGTGCCAGCAGTGTAGCGGGCGACAGGGGGCATCAGCCCCAGCATTTT. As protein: CASSVAGDRGHQPQHF.

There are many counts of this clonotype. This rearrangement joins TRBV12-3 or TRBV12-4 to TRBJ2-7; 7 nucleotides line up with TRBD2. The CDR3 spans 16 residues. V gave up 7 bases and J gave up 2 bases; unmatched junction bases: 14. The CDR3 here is CASTKTSLRSPYEQYF. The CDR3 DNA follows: TGTGCCAGCACGAAGACTAGCCTGAGGTCCCCCTACGAGCAGTACTTC.

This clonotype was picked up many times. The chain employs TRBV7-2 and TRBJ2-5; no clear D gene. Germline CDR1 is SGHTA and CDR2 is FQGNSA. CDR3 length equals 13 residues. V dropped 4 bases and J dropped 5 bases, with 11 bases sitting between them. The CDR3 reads CASSSPGWETQYF. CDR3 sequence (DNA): TGTGCCAGCAGCTCCCCAGGTTGGGAGACCCAGTACTTC.

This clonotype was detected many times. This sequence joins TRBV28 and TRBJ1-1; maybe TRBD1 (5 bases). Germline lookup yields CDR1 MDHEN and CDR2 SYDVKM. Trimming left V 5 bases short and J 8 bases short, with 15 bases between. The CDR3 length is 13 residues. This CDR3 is CASSRGATVEAFF. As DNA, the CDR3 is TGTGCCAGCAGTCGCGGGGCTACTGTCGAAGCTTTCTTT.

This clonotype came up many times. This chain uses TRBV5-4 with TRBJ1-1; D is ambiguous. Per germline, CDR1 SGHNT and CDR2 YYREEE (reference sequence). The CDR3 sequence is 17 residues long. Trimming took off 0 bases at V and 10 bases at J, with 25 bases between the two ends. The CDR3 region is CASSLVVVASPDFGAFF. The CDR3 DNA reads TGTGCCAGCAGCTTGGTAGTGGTTGCGTCCCCGGATTTTGGAGCTTTCTTT. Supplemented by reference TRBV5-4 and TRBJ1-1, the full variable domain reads ETGVTQSPTHLIKTRGQQVTLRCSSQSGHNTVSWYQQALGQGPQFIFQYYREEENGRGNFPPRFSGLQFPNYSSELNVNALELDDSALYLCASSLVVVASPDFGAFFGQGTRLTVV.

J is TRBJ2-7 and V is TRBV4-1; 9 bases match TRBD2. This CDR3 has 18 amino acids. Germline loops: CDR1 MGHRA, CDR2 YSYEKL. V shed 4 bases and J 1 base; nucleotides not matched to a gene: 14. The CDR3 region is CASSRSEGSGGPSYEQYF. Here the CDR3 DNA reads TGCGCCAGCAGCCGTTCTGAGGGTAGCGGGGGCCCGTCCTACGAGCAGTACTTC.

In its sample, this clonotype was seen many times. The CDR3 here is CSARDSGQGPYEQYF. In DNA form, the CDR3 reads TGCAGTGCTAGAGATTCCGGACAGGGGCCCTACGAGCAGTACTTC. The gene calls are TRBV20-1 and TRBJ2-7; 9 bases align to TRBD1. The CDR3 has 15 residues. J lost 2 bases, V lost 0 bases, and 5 bases had no gene match. CDR1 and CDR2 (germline): DFQATT, SNEGSKA (reference sequence).

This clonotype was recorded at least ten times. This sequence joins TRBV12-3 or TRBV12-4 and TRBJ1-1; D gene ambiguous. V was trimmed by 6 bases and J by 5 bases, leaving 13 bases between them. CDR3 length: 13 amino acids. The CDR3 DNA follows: TGTGCCAGCAGAACAACGTCGGGAACTGAAGCTTTCTTT. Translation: CASRTTSGTEAFF.

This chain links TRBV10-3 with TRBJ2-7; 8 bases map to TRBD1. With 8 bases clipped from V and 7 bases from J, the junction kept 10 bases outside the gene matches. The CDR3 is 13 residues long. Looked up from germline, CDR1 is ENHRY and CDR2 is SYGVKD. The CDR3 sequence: CAISVQGAREQYF. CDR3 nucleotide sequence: TGTGCCATCTCGGTTCAGGGGGCGAGAGAGCAGTACTTC.

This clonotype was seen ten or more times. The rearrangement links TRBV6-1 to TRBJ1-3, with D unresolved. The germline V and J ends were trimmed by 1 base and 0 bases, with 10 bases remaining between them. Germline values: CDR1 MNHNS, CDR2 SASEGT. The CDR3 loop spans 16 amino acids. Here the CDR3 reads CASSEVGLRSGNTIYF. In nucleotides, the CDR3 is TGTGCCAGCAGTGAAGTGGGCCTACGCTCTGGAAACACCATATATTTT.

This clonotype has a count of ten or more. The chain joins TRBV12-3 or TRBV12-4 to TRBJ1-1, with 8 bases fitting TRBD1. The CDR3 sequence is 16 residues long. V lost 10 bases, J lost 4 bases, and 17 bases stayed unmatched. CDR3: CATGPWTGHLITEAFF. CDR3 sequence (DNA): TGTGCCACCGGCCCCTGGACAGGGCATTTAATCACTGAAGCTTTCTTT.